This TCR beta chain derives from a study of T cells in Graves' hyperthyroidism and ophthalmopathy. The CDR3 extends over 15 amino acids. V lost 5 bases and J lost 0, with 14 bases in between. Patients aged 18 to 65 with hyperthyroidism were newly diagnosed, with duration under 2 months. This clonotype occurred many times. The TCR beta CDR3 regions underwent amplification using RNA transcripts as the source. With the HTBI primer set, the TCR CDR3 went through a first round of RT-PCR. TCRdb re-analysed the multiplex PCR reads in MiXCR, keeping a single row per CDR3 protein. The sample gives 250,000 or so distinct CDR3 sequences, about 15% of which show up once; over 25% is in the top ten.

Specimen: blood. The TCR sequence derives from a woman aged 50 to 65 with Graves' hyperthyroidism that later progressed to Graves' ophthalmopathy. The chain employs TRBV12-3 or TRBV12-4 and TRBJ2-7; a weak D match, TRBD2 (5 bases). CDR3 amino acids: CASSLSRGSSYEQYF. CDR3 sequence (DNA): TGTGCCAGCAGTCTCTCTAGAGGGAGCTCCTACGAGCAGTACTTC.